This T cell receptor beta chain appears in the sequencing data of a study of long-term antiretroviral therapy in people with HIV. Findings and caveats of the study: Blood dating 2004 to 2017 may reflect older ART regimens.

Every donor contributed at least one pre-ART and at least two post-ART PBMC samples. Run at survey level, the immunoSEQ assay was version v3.0. Each sample had sequencing targeting roughly 40,000-50,000 T-cell genomes. The data were produced by immunoSEQ multiplex PCR, yet TCRdb's version contains in-frame clones alone and is incomplete. The sample carries some 12,000 clones, around 89% recorded once. V shed 6 bases, J shed 6 bases, and the junction held 7 bases outside the gene matches. The CDR3 is 14 residues long. CDR1 is MNHEY, CDR2 SVGAGI, per germline. Worth noting for this clone: Its cognate antigen is unknown.

The TCR comes from a woman between 40 and 50 years old with HIV. V is TRBV6-5 and J is TRBJ1-2; 10 bases fit TRBD1. Sample: unsorted PBMCs, taken 0.2 years before starting antiretroviral therapy. The CDR3 here is CASRATGGGDGYTF. As DNA, the CDR3 is TGTGCCAGCAGGGCGACAGGGGGCGGGGATGGCTACACCTTC.